This T cell receptor (beta chain) comes out of a study of blood T cells in healthy people across ages. The V end lost 8 bases, the J end lost 1 base, and 14 bases lay between the germline ends. This CDR3 contains 14 residues. Germline CDR1 and CDR2: SGHTA and FQGNSA. For this clonotype: The target antigen is unknown.

Overall study results and limits: Long-lived donors had more naive CD4+ cells and higher diversity than aged donors.

With a J-beta primer mix and a sample-barcoded 5' primer, a second PCR ran about 6 to 11 cycles. Every individual sample yielded 2.5 million or more paired-end reads (each containing CDR3). TCRdb fed the 5' RACE reads into MiXCR, producing one record per CDR3 protein. The sample consists of hundreds of thousands of distinct CDR3 sequences, around 43% of them appearing once. The sample was blood. The TCR originated in a man aged 55-75 years in good health. The V gene is TRBV7-2, the J gene TRBJ2-5; tentatively, D is TRBD1 or TRBD2 (6 bases each). DNA of the CDR3: TGTGCCAGCTGTCTGGGGGGCTCCCAAGAGACCCAGTACTTC. Its protein is CASCLGGSQETQYF.